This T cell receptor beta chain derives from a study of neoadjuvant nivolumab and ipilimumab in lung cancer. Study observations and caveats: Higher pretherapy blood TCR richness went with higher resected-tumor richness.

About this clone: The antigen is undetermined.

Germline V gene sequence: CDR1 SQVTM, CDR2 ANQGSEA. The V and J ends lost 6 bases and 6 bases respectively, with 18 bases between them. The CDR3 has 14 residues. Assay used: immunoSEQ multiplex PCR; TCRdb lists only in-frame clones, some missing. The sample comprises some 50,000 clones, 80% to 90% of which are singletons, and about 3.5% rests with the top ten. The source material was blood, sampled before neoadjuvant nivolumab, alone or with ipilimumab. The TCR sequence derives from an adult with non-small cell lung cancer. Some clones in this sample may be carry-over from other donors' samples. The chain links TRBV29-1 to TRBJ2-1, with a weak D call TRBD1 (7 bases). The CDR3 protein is CSVKLARQGNEQFF. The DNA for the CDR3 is TGCAGCGTAAAACTAGCCCGACAGGGCAATGAGCAGTTCTTC.